These T cell receptor beta chains were read from a single sample in a study of cytomegalovirus exposure and HLA in healthy donors. This table comes from immunoSEQ multiplex PCR, and its TCRdb copy is limited to in-frame clones, with some not included. This listing includes 75,000 to 95,000 clones. Sequences were obtained from PBMCs. These receptors were collected from a woman aged 60-75 years in good health and CMV-seronegative. The conserved cysteine and the conserved F or W are not part of the CDR3 here.

>TRBJ2-5|TRBV19
ATAPIAGETQY
>TRBJ1-6|TRBV2
ASSFQGARDSPLH
>TRBJ2-3|TRBV5-4
ASSGTGGADTQY
>TRBJ2-3|TRBV19
ASSLLMGTESTDTQY
>TRBJ1-1|TRBV2
ASSEREVTEAF
>TRBJ2-5|TRBV11-3
ASSLTGNYQETQY
>TRBJ1-1|TRBV29-1
SVDMGQGDPEAF
>TRBJ2-7|TRBV10-3
AITPGQGRNEQY
>TRBJ1-1|TRBV27
ASSVTGWAKNTEAF
>TRBJ2-2|TRBV5-1
ASYPGTGGYGELF
>TRBJ2-2|TRBV5-8
ASSTRTSGIGGELF
>TRBJ2-5|TRBV18
ASSPGAQETQY
>TRBJ1-1|TRBV7-2
ASSPQGRRTEAF
>TRBJ2-5|TRBV5-1
ASSPAGGREETQY
>TRBJ2-7|TRBV28
ASSLGPIYEQY
>TRBJ1-3|TRBV28
ASSDGSSGNTIY
>TRBJ1-2|TRBV7-8
ASSLADFNYGYT
>TRBJ2-1|TRBV27
ANFLLAASYNEQF
>TRBJ2-3|TRBV6-6
ASRTEDTQY
>TRBJ1-4|TRBV10-1
ASSDGGPGGEKLF
>TRBJ2-5|TRBV7-2
ASSVQDGSETQY
>TRBJ2-7|TRBV6-5
ASSYQGTSPYEQY
>TRBJ2-1|TRBV19
ASSPPPSSYNEQF
>TRBJ1-1|TRBV28
ASTVPGTGNTEAF
>TRBJ2-1|TRBV28
ASSLDTSGSYNEQF
>TRBJ2-7|TRBV7-2
ASGKSGALETEQY
>TRBJ2-7|TRBV9
ASSVGDRLATYEQY
>TRBJ1-1|TRBV20-1
RAIGGTEAF
>TRBJ2-7|TRBV19
ASSRVLADYEQY
>TRBJ2-7|TRBV6-1
ASIPSGPSYEQY
>TRBJ2-3|TRBV28
ASIEGLENTQY
>TRBJ2-7|TRBV6-5
ASSPGTGRAYEQY
>TRBJ2-5|TRBV7-9
ASSFTGKETQY
>TRBJ2-7|TRBV10-3
AISESGDRSLEQY
>TRBJ2-1|TRBV28
ASSLPGEQF
>TRBJ2-7|TRBV28
ASRDYEQY
>TRBJ2-5|TRBV9
ASSVDREETQY
>TRBJ2-7|TRBV13
ASSGDTGQSSYEQY
>TRBJ1-2|TRBV28
ASARVFGYT